The present T cell receptor (beta chain) was sequenced within a study of T cells in Graves' hyperthyroidism and ophthalmopathy. General study points: For ophthalmopathy, model prediction preceded onset by a median 6.5 months.

The V gene's germline CDR1 is DFQATT and CDR2 SNEGSKA (reference sequence). This CDR3 contains 13 residues. V gave up 3 bases and J gave up 2 bases, with 8 bases separating them. This clonotype was observed at least ten times. Its antigen is unidentified. The CDR3 regions of TCR beta were amplified from RNA transcripts. The TCR CDR3 first-round RT-PCR relied on the HTBI primer set. TCRdb re-called the multiplex PCR reads with MiXCR, one entry per CDR3 protein. Of nearly 250,000 distinct CDR3 sequences in the sample, about 17% were seen once. This receptor was identified in a woman between 18 and 30 years old with Graves' ophthalmopathy. Sequencing was done on a sample of blood. The rearrangement uses TRBV20-1 and TRBJ2-1; D is ambiguous. The CDR3 loop is CSASLLTYNEQFF. For the CDR3, the DNA is TGCAGTGCTAGTTTACTAACCTACAATGAGCAGTTCTTC.